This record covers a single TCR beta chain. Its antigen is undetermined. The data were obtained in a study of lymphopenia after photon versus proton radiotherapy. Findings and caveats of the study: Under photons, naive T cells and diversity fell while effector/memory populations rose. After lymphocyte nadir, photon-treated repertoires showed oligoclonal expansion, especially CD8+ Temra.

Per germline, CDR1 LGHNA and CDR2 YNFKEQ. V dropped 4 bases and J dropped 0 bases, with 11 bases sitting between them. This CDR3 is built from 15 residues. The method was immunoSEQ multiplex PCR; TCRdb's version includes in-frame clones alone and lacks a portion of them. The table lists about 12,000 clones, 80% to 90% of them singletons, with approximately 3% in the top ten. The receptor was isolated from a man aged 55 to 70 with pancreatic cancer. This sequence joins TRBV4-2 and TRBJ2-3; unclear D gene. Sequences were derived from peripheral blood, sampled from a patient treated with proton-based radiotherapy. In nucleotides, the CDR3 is TGTGCCAGCAGCCCAGGCGAATCTAGCACAGATACGCAGTATTTT. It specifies CASSPGESSTDTQYF.